Each of the 13 T cell receptor beta chains below was sequenced from the same sample in a study of shared clonotypes between healthy human individuals. The method was immunoSEQ multiplex PCR; TCRdb's version includes in-frame clones alone and lacks a portion of them. This table has roughly 2.5 million clones, approximately 94% appearing once. Input material: naive CD4+ T cells sorted from blood. Subset given: CD45RA+ positively selected. Receptors were obtained from a man between 18 and 35 years old in good health.

This chain links TRBV4-1 with TRBJ2-1; D is possibly TRBD1 (7 bases). Per germline, CDR1 MGHRA and CDR2 YSYEKL. This CDR3 is built from 19 residues. V shed 0 bases and J shed 4 bases, with 22 bases lying between them. The CDR3 region has the DNA TGCGCCAGCAGCCAAGATGAAGGCGGTCGGAGGGGGCATTACAATGAGCAGTTCTTC. It specifies CASSQDEGGRRGHYNEQFF.

Worth noting for this clone: The junction does not match germline at one end; this may be a read error. This chain uses TRBV10-3 with TRBJ2-7; possible D gene TRBD1, 5 bases. Germline CDR1 reads ENHRY; CDR2 reads SYGVKD. This CDR3 is built from 14 residues. The CDR3 spells CAISDIQVPYGQYF. Written as DNA, the CDR3 is TGTGCCATCAGTGACATACAGGTGCCCTACGGGCAGTACTTC.

This rearrangement joins TRBV5-4 to TRBJ2-4; a weak D match, TRBD1 (5 bases). There are 16 residues in the CDR3. Trimming stripped 2 bases from V and 0 bases from J, with 12 bases between. Germline assignment: CDR1 SGHNT and CDR2 YYREEE (reference sequence). CDR3 amino acids: CASSLVDTLAKNIQYF. In DNA, the CDR3 is TGTGCCAGCAGCTTAGTGGACACACTAGCCAAAAACATTCAGTACTTC.

V gene TRBV29-1 combines with J gene TRBJ1-5, with D maybe TRBD1 (6 bases). The germline gives CDR1 SQVTM, CDR2 ANQGSEA. The CDR3 sequence is 14 residues long. Trimming pared 5 bases from V and 3 bases from J, leaving 14 bases between. The CDR3 nucleotides are TGCAGCGTTCGCCCGGGGGCCGCCAATCAGCCCCAGCATTTT. Its translation is CSVRPGAANQPQHF.

This clone was recorded only once. V usage is TRBV5-6 and J usage is TRBJ2-3; the match to TRBD2 covers 12 bases. The trim removed 2 bases at V and 5 bases at J, leaving 6 bases unmatched. The CDR3 totals 16 residues. The germline V gene has CDR1 SGHDT and CDR2 YYEEEE. CDR3: CASSFRLAGVGDTQYF. CDR3 nucleotide sequence: TGTGCCAGCAGCTTCCGACTAGCGGGAGTGGGAGATACGCAGTATTTT.

A note on this clone: Other DNA sequences in this specimen translate into the identical CDR3. The chain employs TRBV25-1 and TRBJ1-3; D perhaps matches TRBD1 (5 bases). The CDR3 length is 15 residues. Germline CDR1 reads MGHDK; CDR2 reads SYGVNS. Trimming removed 1 base from V and 1 base from J, with 8 bases in between. CDR3 residues: CASSEWGGSGNTIYF. For the CDR3, the DNA is TGTGCCAGCAGTGAATGGGGGGGTTCTGGAAACACCATATATTTT.

J is TRBJ1-4 and V is TRBV18, with TRBD1 as a possible D gene (6 bases). The V end was cut by 3 bases, the J end by 4 bases, with 9 bases between. The CDR3 length is 14 residues. From germline, CDR1 is KGHSH and CDR2 LQKENI. The CDR3 coding sequence is TGTGCCAGCTCACCGGACAGCTATAATGAAAAACTGTTTTTT. Translating it yields CASSPDSYNEKLFF.

The chain has TRBV5-4 and TRBJ2-1; a possible D gene is TRBD2 (6 bases). CDR1 and CDR2 (germline): SGHNT, YYREEE (reference sequence). This CDR3 has 16 amino acids. Trimming stripped 4 bases from V and 11 bases from J, with 25 bases between. The CDR3 bases are TGTGCCAGCAGCCCCGGGCGGGGACCCGAGGCGGGGAAGCAGTTCTTC. It specifies CASSPGRGPEAGKQFF.

The chain links TRBV29-1 to TRBJ1-1; D is unclear. The V end was cut by 6 bases, the J end by 1 base, with 15 bases between. Germline values: CDR1 SQVTM, CDR2 ANQGSEA. The CDR3 totals 14 residues. CDR3 DNA: TGCAGCGTACTTGAGGTCGGCACGAACACTGAAGCTTTCTTT. Translating it yields CSVLEVGTNTEAFF.

The genes are TRBV18 and TRBJ2-2; 11 bases match TRBD2. The CDR3 extends over 17 amino acids. After removal of 4 bases from V and 1 base from J, the junction contained 5 bases not matched to a gene. In germline, CDR1 is KGHSH, CDR2 LQKENI. The CDR3: CASSLIGLAGNTGELFF. The CDR3 DNA follows: TGTGCCAGCTCACTCATCGGACTAGCGGGGAACACCGGGGAGCTGTTTTTT.

This clone was detected once. The gene calls are TRBV18 and TRBJ2-7, with TRBD1 matching 7 bases. V gave up 6 bases and J gave up 7 bases; unmatched junction bases: 12. Germline CDR1 and CDR2: KGHSH and LQKENI. CDR3 length equals 14 residues. CDR3 coding DNA: TGTGCCAGCTCGCGAGACAGGGCCTTAAGTGAGCAGTACTTC. Protein: CASSRDRALSEQYF.

As for this clone: An end of the junction differs from the germline gene, which may be a read error. The CDR3 protein is CASSYSSKDTQYF. CDR3 nucleotides: TGTGCCAGCAGTTACTCTAGCAAAGATACGCAGTATTTT. This chain connects TRBV6-6 to TRBJ2-3; unclear D gene. The CDR3 has 13 residues. Germline CDR1 reads MNHNY; CDR2 reads SVGAGI (reference sequence).

The CDR3 nucleotides are TGTGCCAGCAGCGTAGGATCCACCGGTGAGCAGTTCTTC. Residues: CASSVGSTGEQFF. The rearrangement uses TRBV9 and TRBJ2-1, with D uncertain. The CDR3 has 13 residues. Germline V CDR1 and CDR2: SGDLS, YYNGEE. Trimming stripped 0 bases from V and 9 bases from J, with 10 bases between.